This T cell receptor beta chain came from a study of cytotoxic CD8 clonotypes in ibrutinib-treated CLL (dated by TCRdb to 2020 to 2023). In terms of the full investigation: In this cohort, approximately 15 patients were treatment-naive and about ten were relapsed/refractory, while around 17 had unmutated IGHV. On average, each sample yielded hundreds of thousands of productive templates and about 94,000 productive rearrangements. The response samples were drawn at a median of approximately 11 months into treatment, with a range of about 6 to 40 months. Every remission and progressive disease sample was obtained while ibrutinib was still being received by the patients. Cryopreserved peripheral blood mononuclear cells were obtained prior to treatment, at the time of response, and at either disease progression or sustained remission. Of the 86 people in the trial, approximately 26 had longitudinal samples available. Partial responses were observed in about 25 patients and complete responses in 2; after a median follow-up of 68 months, remission was maintained in around 14 patients and progression was observed in some 12.

Each clonotype received, on average, around 9.6x coverage in deep resolution sequencing performed on a MiSeq, where the target depth lay between 1 in 1 million and 1 in 200,000 T cells. TCR beta libraries were generated with the immunoSEQ hsTCRB Kit. Turning to the authors' computational methods: Data were analyzed with ImmunoSEQ Data Assistant and ImmunoSEQ Analyzer, with V, D and J genes assigned per IMGT definitions. Clonality, which ranges from 0 to 1, was calculated as one minus the normalized Shannon entropy of productive rearrangement frequencies. Only overrepresented clonotypes making up at least 0.05% of the repertoire of each patient were included in the public clonotype analysis. Fewer than 15 age-matched healthy donor repertoires from immuneACCESS served as clonality controls. Held by TCRdb, this immuneACCESS table contains in-frame sequences only and omits some clones. Under half of the omission traces to an unresolved V gene where checked; the cause of the rest is unknown. V and J calls and clone size are copied from that table; D and trimming were computed from the DNA. In all, the sample holds some 170,000 clones, and 70% to 90% of those were seen once. Together, the top ten hold 3% to 3.5% of the sample.

Concerning this clone: No cognate antigen has been identified for it. No per-base quality is available; no much larger clone lies one base away.

This specimen's time point label, per the study, means: progressive disease on ibrutinib. For TCR beta library preparation, approximately 2 micrograms of genomic DNA was extracted from cryopreserved PBMCs. Longitudinal blood samples from CLL patients on ibrutinib monotherapy were analyzed using high-throughput TCR beta sequencing. Patients were enrolled in a phase 2 open-label single-center ibrutinib monotherapy trial. CDR1 and CDR2 are drawn from the germline V gene: SGHNT, YENEEA. Spanning cysteine to phenylalanine, the CDR3 consists of 14 amino acids. The only DNA kept is the CDR3, 42 bases in frame from the first base. V is shortened by 7 bases, J by 9 bases, and the region joining them spans 20 bases. Broad study findings and their caveats: Lymph node repertoires were not examined, and the timing of sampling was not matched between patients in sustained remission and those whose disease progressed. Baseline clonality was found to be higher than that of age-matched healthy donors and was strongly correlated with circulating CD8+ T-cell counts. An increase in clonality was observed at ibrutinib response, with clonality remaining stable during sustained remission and falling back toward baseline at progression. Public clonotypes were rare and either shrank or stayed stable during treatment, and the rise in clonality at ibrutinib response reflected expansion of private clonotypes.

The chain joins TRBV11-3 to TRBJ2-3; the D call is possibly TRBD1 or TRBD2, each sharing 5 bases. The TCR was taken from a human donor with chronic lymphocytic leukemia. The sample here was PBMCs, taken at disease progression, from a patient treated with ibrutinib. This receptor has the CDR3 CASTPTAAWGTQYF. The DNA sequence is as follows: TGTGCCAGCACTCCTACGGCCGCTTGGGGGACGCAGTATTTT.